Described below is a single T cell receptor (beta chain) sequence and its context. Its antigen target is currently unknown. Base qualities were left out, and no much larger clone turns up one base away. This record belongs to a study of blood T cell repertoires in COVID-19 (dated by TCRdb to about 2020). Notes on the research overall: Samples from collaborators originated in the United States, Italy and Spain and spanned both the acute and convalescent phases of COVID-19. The material from the prospective study consisted of cDNA or gDNA derived from T cells, B-cell-depleted T cells, or PBMCs. The dataset comprised deeply sampled blood TCRbeta repertoires from subjects exposed to, actively infected with, or recovered from COVID-19. The repertoires were made available in a free public database intended to serve as a resource for research on the immune response to SARS-CoV-2. The samples were drawn from two sources: the first 160 participants of the ongoing ImmuneRACE study, and 950 to 1,500 subjects contributed by 6 global collaborators. The sample metadata nearly always contained a de-identified subject ID, COVID-19 status, age in years and sex. HLA class I and class II types, where available, came from metadata supplied by the sample provider rather than from assay-based typing. Study-level results and caveats: How much clinical and demographic metadata was included differed by source and by participant, and the metadata was provided uncurated.

TCRbeta CDR3 regions were amplified from genomic DNA by means of the immunoSEQ Assay, a bias-controlled multiplex PCR. Per the source publication's procedure: Nucleated cell counts per sample were estimated from amplification of reference gene primers within the assay. Sequence reads were collapsed and filtered to measure the absolute abundance of every unique TCRbeta CDR3 rearrangement. For each sample, productive Simpson clonality was calculated by taking the square root of Simpson's diversity index across productive rearrangements. This immuneACCESS table, as held by TCRdb, lists in-frame sequences with V and J called but not all clones. Of the missing ones, under half trace to an unresolved V gene in checked studies; the others have no known cause. D and trimming were read from the DNA, whereas the V and J calls and clone size are those reported in that table. This sample gives some 150,000 clones in total; 75% to 90% of them show up just once. The ten largest clones add up to about 16% of the sample.

Each collaborating institution followed its own protocols to collect whole blood in K2EDTA tubes. For TCRbeta analysis, collaborator samples were shipped as frozen whole blood, as isolated PBMCs, or as DNA extracted from either sample type. Sample: peripheral blood. This receptor was identified in a woman aged 40 to 50 with acute or convalescent COVID-19.

The CDR3 sequence is CAISDVRRTGLINTEAFF. The nucleotides are TGTGCCATCAGTGATGTTCGCAGGACAGGGCTTATCAACACTGAAGCTTTCTTT. The sequence joins TRBV10-3 to TRBJ1-1; TRBD1 agrees with 8 junctional bases. Ends trimmed: V by 3 bases, J by 2 bases; bases unmatched to a gene: 14. The germline V gene provides CDR1 ENHRY and CDR2 SYGVKD. The CDR3 spans 18 residues, from the cysteine through the phenylalanine. Of the read, only the CDR3 DNA is kept; its 54 bases are in frame from base 1.